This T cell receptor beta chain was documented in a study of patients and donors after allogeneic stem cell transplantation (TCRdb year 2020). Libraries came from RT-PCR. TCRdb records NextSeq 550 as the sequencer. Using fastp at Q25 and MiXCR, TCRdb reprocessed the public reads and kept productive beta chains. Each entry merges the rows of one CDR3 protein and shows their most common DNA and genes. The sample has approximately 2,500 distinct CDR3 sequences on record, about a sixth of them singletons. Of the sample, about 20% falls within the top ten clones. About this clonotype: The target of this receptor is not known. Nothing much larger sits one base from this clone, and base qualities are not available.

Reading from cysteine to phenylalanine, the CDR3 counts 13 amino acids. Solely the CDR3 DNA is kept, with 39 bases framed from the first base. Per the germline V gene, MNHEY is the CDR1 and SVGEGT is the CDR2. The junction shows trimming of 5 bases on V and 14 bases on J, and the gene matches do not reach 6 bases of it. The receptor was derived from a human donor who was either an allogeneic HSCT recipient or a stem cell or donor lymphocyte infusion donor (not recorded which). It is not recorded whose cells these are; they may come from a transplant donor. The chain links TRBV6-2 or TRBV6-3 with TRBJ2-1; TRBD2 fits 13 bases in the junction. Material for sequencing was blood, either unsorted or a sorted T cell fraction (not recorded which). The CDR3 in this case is CASSPPGLAGKFF. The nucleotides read TGTGCCAGCAGTCCTCCGGGACTAGCGGGAAAGTTCTTC.